This T cell receptor (beta chain) was sequenced during a study of blood T cell repertoires in COVID-19. Study-wide background: The United States, Italy and Spain supplied acute and convalescent COVID-19 samples. T cells, B-cell-depleted T cells, or PBMCs provided the cDNA or gDNA that served as material.

Clones were read by immunoSEQ multiplex PCR, and TCRdb kept only the in-frame ones, dropping some. The data hold approximately 93,000 clones, with 86% observed a single time. The V and J ends lost 6 bases and 7 bases respectively, with 7 bases between them. Germline loops: CDR1 MDHEN, CDR2 SYDVKM. This CDR3 spans 12 amino acids. Sample: peripheral blood. V is TRBV28 and J is TRBJ1-6; D gene unclear. This TCR was recovered from a man in his fifties or sixties with active or convalescent COVID-19. CDR3 DNA sequence: TGTGCCAGCAGCTACCCCAATTCACCCCTCCACTTT. Its protein is CASSYPNSPLHF.